One T cell receptor beta chain is described in this entry. One end of the junction varies from germline; a read error may be responsible. These data come from a study of blood T cells in healthy people across ages. Using a J-beta primer mix together with a sample-barcoded 5' primer, a second PCR was run for roughly 6 to 11 cycles. TCRdb reprocessed the 5' RACE reads via MiXCR and lists one record per CDR3 protein. Altogether around 2 million distinct CDR3 sequences are present, about two fifths being singletons, with the ten largest covering under 30%. From germline, CDR1 is DFQATT and CDR2 SNEGSKA (reference sequence). This CDR3 comprises 15 residues.

This clonotype was sampled from a human donor in good health. Sequencing was done on a sample of blood. The chain joins TRBV20-1 to TRBJ1-1; D remains ambiguous. DNA of the CDR3: TGCAATGCTACCTTGGAGACAAGCATGAACACTGAAGCTTTCTTT. Translated: CNATLETSMNTEAFF.